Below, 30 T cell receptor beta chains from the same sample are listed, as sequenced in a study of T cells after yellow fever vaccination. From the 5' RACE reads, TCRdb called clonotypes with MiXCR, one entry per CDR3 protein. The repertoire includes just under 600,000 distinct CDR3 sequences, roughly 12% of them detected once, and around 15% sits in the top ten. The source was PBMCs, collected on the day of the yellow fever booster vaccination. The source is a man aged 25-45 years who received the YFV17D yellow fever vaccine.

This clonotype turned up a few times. The CDR3 spells CASSPKGLATTGELFF. CDR3 nucleotides: TGTGCCAGCAGTCCGAAGGGACTAGCGACAACCGGGGAGCTGTTTTTT. The rearrangement uses TRBV5-4 and TRBJ2-2, with 10 positions matching TRBD2. The V gene end was trimmed by 5 bases and the J gene end by 5 bases; junction bases not matched to a gene: 9. From germline, CDR1 is SGHNT and CDR2 YYREEE (reference sequence). There are 16 residues in the CDR3.

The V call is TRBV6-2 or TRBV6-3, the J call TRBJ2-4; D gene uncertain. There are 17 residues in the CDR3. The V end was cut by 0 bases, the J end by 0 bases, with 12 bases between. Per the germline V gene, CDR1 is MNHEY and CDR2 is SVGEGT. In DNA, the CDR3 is TGTGCCAGCAGTTACTCGAGCCTCCTTCTAGCCAAAAACATTCAGTACTTC. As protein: CASSYSSLLLAKNIQYF.

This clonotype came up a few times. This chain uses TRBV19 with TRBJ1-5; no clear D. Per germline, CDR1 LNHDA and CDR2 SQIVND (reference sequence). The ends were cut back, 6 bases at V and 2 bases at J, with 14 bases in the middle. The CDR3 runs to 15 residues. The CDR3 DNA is TGTGCCAGTAGCTACAGCTTTGGGGGCAATCAGCCCCAGCATTTT. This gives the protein CASSYSFGGNQPQHF.

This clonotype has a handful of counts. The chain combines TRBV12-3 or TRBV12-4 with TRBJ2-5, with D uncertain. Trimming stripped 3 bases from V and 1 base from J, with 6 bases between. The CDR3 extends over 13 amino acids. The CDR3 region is CASSFLIQETQYF. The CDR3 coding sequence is TGTGCCAGCAGTTTTTTGATCCAAGAGACCCAGTACTTC.

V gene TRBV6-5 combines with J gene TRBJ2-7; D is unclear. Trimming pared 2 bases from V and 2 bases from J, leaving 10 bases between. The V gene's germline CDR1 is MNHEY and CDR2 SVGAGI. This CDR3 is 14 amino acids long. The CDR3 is CASSYGVLTYEQYF. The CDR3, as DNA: TGTGCCAGCAGTTACGGGGTGCTTACCTACGAGCAGTACTTC.

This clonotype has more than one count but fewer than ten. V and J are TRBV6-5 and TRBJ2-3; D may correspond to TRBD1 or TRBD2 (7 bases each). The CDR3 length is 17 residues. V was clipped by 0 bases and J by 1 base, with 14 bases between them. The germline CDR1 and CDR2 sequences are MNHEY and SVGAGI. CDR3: CASSYSLSGTGTDTQYF. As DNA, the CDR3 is TGTGCCAGCAGTTACTCCCTAAGCGGGACAGGCACAGATACGCAGTATTTT.

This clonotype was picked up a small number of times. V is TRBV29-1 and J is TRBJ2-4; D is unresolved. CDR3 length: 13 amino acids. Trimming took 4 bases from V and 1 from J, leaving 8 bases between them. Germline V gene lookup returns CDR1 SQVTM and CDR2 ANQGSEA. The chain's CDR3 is CSVGGEAKNIQYF. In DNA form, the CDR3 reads TGCAGCGTTGGGGGTGAGGCCAAAAACATTCAGTACTTC. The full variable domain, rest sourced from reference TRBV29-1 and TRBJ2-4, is SAVISQKPSRDICQRGTSLTIQCQVDSQVTMMFWYRQQPGQSLTLIATANQGSEATYESGFVIDKFPISRPNLTFSTLTVSNMSPEDSSIYLCSVGGEAKNIQYFGAGTRLSVL.

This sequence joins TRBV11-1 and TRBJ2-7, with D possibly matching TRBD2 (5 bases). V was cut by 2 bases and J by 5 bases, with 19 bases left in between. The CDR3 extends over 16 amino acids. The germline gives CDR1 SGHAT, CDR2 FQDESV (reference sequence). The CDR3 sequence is CASSLWLRGIGDEQYF. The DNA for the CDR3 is TGTGCCAGCAGCTTATGGCTTCGGGGAATTGGTGACGAGCAGTACTTC.

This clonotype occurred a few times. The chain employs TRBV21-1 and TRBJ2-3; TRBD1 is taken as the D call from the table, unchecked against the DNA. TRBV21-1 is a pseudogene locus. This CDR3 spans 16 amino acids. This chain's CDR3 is CASSNGSETWSDTQYF. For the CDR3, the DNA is TGTGCCAGCAGCAATGGTTCCGAGACATGGTCAGATACGCAGTATTTT.

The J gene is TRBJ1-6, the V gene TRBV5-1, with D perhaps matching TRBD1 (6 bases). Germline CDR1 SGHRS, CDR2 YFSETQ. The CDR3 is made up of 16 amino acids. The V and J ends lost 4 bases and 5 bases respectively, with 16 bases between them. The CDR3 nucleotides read TGCGCCAGCAGCCCAACCTCGGACAGAGATAATTCACCCCTCCACTTT. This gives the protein CASSPTSDRDNSPLHF.

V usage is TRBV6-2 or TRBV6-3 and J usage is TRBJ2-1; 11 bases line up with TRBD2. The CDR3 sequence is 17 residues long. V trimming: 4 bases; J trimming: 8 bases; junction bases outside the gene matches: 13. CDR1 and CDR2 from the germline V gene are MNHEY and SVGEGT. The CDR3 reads CASSFLTSGIATDEQFF. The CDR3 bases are TGTGCCAGCAGTTTCCTGACTAGCGGGATTGCAACGGATGAGCAGTTCTTC.

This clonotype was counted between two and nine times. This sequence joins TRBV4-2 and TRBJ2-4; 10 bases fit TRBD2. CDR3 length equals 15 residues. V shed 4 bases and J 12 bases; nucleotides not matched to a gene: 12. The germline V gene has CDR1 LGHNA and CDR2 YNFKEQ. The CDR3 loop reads CASSLQAGGEESQYF. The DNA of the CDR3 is TGTGCCAGCAGCCTCCAAGCGGGGGGGGAGGAGAGTCAGTACTTC.

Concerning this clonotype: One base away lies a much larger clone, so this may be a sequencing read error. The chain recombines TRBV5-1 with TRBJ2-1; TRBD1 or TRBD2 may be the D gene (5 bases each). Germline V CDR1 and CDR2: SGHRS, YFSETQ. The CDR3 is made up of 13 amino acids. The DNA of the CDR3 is TGCGCCAGCCGGGACCCCAACGACGGTGAGCTGTTCTTC. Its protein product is CASRDPNDGELFF.

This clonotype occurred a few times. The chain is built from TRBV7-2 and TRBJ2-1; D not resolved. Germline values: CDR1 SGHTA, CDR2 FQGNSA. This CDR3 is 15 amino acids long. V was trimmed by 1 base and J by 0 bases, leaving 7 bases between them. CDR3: CASSLEKSSYNEQFF. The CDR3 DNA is TGTGCCAGCAGCTTAGAAAAGAGCTCCTACAATGAGCAGTTCTTC. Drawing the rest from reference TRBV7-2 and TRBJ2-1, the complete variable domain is GAGVSQSPSNKVTEKGKDVELRCDPISGHTALYWYRQSLGQGLEFLIYFQGNSAPDKSGLPSDRFSAERTGGSVSTLTIQRTQQEDSAVYLCASSLEKSSYNEQFFGPGTRLTVL.

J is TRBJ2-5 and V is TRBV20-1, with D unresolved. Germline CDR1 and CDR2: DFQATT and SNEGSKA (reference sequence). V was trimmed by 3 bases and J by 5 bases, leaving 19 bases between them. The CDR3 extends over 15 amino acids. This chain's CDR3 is CSASSPAVVTETQYF. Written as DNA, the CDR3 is TGCAGTGCTAGTTCTCCGGCCGTAGTGACGGAGACCCAGTACTTC.

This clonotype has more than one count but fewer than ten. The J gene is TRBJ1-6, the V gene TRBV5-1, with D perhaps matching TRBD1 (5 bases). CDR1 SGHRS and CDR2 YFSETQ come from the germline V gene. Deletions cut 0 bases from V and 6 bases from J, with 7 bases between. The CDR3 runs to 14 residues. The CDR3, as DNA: TGCGCCAGCAGCTTGGAGACAGCTAATTCACCCCTCCACTTT. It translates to CASSLETANSPLHF.

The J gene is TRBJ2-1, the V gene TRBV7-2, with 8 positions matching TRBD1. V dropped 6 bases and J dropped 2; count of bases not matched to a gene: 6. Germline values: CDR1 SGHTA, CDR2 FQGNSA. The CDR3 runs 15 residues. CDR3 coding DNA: TGTGCCAGCAGTTCTGACAGGGGTACCTACAATGAGCAGTTCTTC. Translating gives CASSSDRGTYNEQFF. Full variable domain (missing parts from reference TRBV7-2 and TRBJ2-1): GAGVSQSPSNKVTEKGKDVELRCDPISGHTALYWYRQSLGQGLEFLIYFQGNSAPDKSGLPSDRFSAERTGGSVSTLTIQRTQQEDSAVYLCASSSDRGTYNEQFFGPGTRLTVL.

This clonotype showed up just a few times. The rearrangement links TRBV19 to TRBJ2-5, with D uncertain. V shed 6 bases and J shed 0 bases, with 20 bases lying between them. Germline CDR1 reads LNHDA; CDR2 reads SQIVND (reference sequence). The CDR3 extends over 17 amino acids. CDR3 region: CASSTRFGGPYQETQYF. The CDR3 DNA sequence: TGTGCCAGTAGCACGCGTTTTGGCGGACCGTACCAAGAGACCCAGTACTTC.

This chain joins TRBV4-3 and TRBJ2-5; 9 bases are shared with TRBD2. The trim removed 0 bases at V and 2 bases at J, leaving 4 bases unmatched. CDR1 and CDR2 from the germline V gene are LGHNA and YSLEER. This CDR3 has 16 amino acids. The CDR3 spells CASSQDPSGGQETQYF. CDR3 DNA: TGCGCCAGCAGCCAAGATCCAAGCGGGGGGCAAGAGACCCAGTACTTC.

The CDR3 region is CSVASPGTGYGKLFF. Here the CDR3 DNA reads TGCAGCGTTGCCTCTCCCGGGACAGGGTACGGAAAACTGTTTTTT. The chain uses TRBV29-1 and TRBJ1-4; 9 nucleotides align to TRBD1. After removal of 4 bases from V and 10 bases from J, the junction contained 13 bases not matched to a gene. The germline CDR1 and CDR2 sequences are SQVTM and ANQGSEA. CDR3 length: 15 amino acids.

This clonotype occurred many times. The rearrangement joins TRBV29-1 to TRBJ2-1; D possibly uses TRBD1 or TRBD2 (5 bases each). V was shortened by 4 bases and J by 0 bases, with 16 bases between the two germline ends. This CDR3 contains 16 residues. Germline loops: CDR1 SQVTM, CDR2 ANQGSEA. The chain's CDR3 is CSVGGLAYGSYNEQFF. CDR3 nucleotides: TGCAGCGTTGGGGGGTTAGCGTATGGCTCCTACAATGAGCAGTTCTTC.

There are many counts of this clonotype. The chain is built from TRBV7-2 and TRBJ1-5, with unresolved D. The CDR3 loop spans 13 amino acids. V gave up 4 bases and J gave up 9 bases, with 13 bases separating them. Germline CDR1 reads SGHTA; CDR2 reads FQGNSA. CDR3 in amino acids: CASSSAGVRPQHF. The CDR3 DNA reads TGTGCCAGCAGCTCCGCGGGTGTGAGGCCCCAGCATTTT.

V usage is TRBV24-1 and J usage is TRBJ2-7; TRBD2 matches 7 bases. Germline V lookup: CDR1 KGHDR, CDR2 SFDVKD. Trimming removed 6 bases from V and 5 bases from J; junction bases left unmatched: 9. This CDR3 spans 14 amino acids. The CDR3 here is CATSKAGPPNEQYF. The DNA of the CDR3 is TGTGCCACCAGTAAAGCGGGACCGCCAAACGAGCAGTACTTC.

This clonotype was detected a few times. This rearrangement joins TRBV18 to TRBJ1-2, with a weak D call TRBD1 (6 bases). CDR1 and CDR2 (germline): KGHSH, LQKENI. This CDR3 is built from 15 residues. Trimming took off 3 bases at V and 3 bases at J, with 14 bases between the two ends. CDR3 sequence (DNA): TGTGCCAGCTCACCCAGGGGCTCTATTCACTATGGCTACACCTTC. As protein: CASSPRGSIHYGYTF.

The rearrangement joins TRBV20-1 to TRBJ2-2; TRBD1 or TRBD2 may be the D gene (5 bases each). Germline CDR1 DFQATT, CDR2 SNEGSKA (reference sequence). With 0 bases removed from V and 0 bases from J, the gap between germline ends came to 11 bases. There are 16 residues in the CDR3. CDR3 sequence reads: CSARDLGGSNTGELFF. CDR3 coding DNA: TGCAGTGCTAGAGATCTTGGGGGATCGAACACCGGGGAGCTGTTTTTT.

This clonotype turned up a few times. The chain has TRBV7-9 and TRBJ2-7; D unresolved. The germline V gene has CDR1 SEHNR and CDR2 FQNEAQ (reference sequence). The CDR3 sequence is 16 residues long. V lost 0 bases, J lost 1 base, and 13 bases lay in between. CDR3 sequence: CASSLARGLDSYEQYF. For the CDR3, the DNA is TGTGCCAGCAGCTTAGCTCGTGGGTTAGATTCCTACGAGCAGTACTTC.

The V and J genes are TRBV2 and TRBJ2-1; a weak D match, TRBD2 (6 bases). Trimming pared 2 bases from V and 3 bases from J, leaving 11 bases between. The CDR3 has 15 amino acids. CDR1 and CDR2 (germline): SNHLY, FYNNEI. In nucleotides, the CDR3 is TGTGCCAGCAGTGAAAATGGCGGGATCTACAATGAGCAGTTCTTC. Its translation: CASSENGGIYNEQFF.

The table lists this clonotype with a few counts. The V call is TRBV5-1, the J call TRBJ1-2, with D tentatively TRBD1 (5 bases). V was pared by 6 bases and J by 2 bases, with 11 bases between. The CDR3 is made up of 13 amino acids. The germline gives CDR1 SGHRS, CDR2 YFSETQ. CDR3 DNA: TGCGCCAGCACTATGTGGGGGAACTATGGCTACACCTTC. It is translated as CASTMWGNYGYTF.

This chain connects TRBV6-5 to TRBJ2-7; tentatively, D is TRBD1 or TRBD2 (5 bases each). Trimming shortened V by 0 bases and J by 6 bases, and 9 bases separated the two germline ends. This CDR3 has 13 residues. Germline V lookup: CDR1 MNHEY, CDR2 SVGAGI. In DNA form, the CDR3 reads TGTGCCAGCAGTTACTCTGGGACCCTCGAGCAGTACTTC. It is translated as CASSYSGTLEQYF.

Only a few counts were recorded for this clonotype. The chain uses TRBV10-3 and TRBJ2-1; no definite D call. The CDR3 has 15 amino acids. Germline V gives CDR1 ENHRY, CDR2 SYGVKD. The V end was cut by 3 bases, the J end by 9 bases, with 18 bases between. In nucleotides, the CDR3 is TGTGCCATCAGTGACCTCTATCTTGAACTCCTTGAGCAGTTCTTC. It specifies CAISDLYLELLEQFF.